Following are 23 T cell receptor beta chains from one sample sequenced in a study of STAT5B mutations in CD4+ large granular lymphocyte leukemia. Sequenced by immunoSEQ multiplex PCR; TCRdb stores in-frame clones only, minus some. The sample lists around 34,000 clones; 85% were seen once. Sequencing was carried out using CD4+ T cells from blood buffy coats. The source is a human donor in good health.

The chain carries TRBV6-6 and TRBJ2-7; no definite D call. The CDR3 loop spans 14 amino acids. CDR1 MNHNY and CDR2 SVGAGI come from the germline V gene (reference sequence). V was trimmed by 8 bases and J by 6 bases, leaving 20 bases between them. The CDR3 sequence is CASDPLGGPSEQYF. The CDR3 region has the DNA TGTGCCAGCGATCCTTTAGGTGGGCCGAGCGAGCAGTACTTC.

The gene calls are TRBV10-1 and TRBJ2-2; perhaps TRBD2 as D (6 bases). Trimming stripped 3 bases from V and 0 bases from J, with 8 bases between. Germline CDR1 and CDR2: WNHNN and SYGVQD (reference sequence). CDR3 length: 15 amino acids. CDR3 DNA: TGCGCCAGCAGTGATGGCGGGGCGAACACCGGGGAGCTGTTTTTT. This translates into CASSDGGANTGELFF.

The V gene is TRBV5-6, the J gene TRBJ2-7; the match to TRBD1 covers 7 bases. The CDR3 contains 14 residues. V trimming: 4 bases; J trimming: 1 base; junction bases outside the gene matches: 5. Germline loops: CDR1 SGHDT, CDR2 YYEEEE. CDR3 amino acids: CASSTIQGSYEQYF. CDR3 in DNA: TGTGCCAGCAGCACTATACAGGGGTCCTACGAGCAGTACTTC.

The chain recombines TRBV7-6 with TRBJ2-2; maybe TRBD2 (5 bases). V shed 3 bases and J shed 1 base, with 9 bases lying between them. The CDR3 extends over 15 amino acids. Germline V gene lookup returns CDR1 SGHVS and CDR2 FNYEAQ. In nucleotides, the CDR3 is TGTGCCAGCAGCTTCTACGGGAAGAACACCGGGGAGCTGTTTTTT. Its protein is CASSFYGKNTGELFF.

J is TRBJ1-2 and V is TRBV30; 8 bases line up with TRBD1. The V gene end was trimmed by 0 bases and the J gene end by 8 bases; junction bases not matched to a gene: 5. The CDR3 is made up of 13 amino acids. Germline assignment: CDR1 GTSNPN and CDR2 SVGIG (reference sequence). This CDR3 reads CAWSVRTGIGYTF. For the CDR3, the DNA is TGTGCCTGGAGTGTACGGACAGGGATAGGCTACACCTTC.

The chain employs TRBV21-1 and TRBJ1-6. TRBV21-1 is an annotated pseudogene. The CDR3 has 13 amino acids. The CDR3 protein is CASTSSYNSPLHF. For the CDR3, the DNA is TGTGCCAGCACTAGCTCCTATAATTCACCCCTCCACTTT.

The chain joins TRBV4-3 to TRBJ2-1; D is tentatively TRBD1 or TRBD2 (6 bases each). Germline values: CDR1 LGHNA, CDR2 YSLEER. The CDR3 loop spans 12 amino acids. Trimming cost V 0 bases and J 12 bases, with 9 bases left between them. This CDR3 is CASSQEGGAQFF. CDR3 nucleotides: TGCGCCAGCAGCCAAGAGGGGGGCGCGCAGTTCTTC.

The chain couples TRBV9 to TRBJ2-1; 9 bases are a match to TRBD2. Germline CDR1 is SGDLS and CDR2 is YYNGEE. CDR3 length: 14 residues. With V trimmed by 6 bases and J by 4 bases, 5 bases remained unmatched. For the CDR3, the DNA is TGTGCCAGCAATGGCGGGAGGGGTTACAATGAGCAGTTCTTC. Its translation: CASNGGRGYNEQFF.

This rearrangement joins TRBV11-3 to TRBJ2-3; D uncertain. Per the germline V gene, CDR1 is SGHNT and CDR2 is YENEEA. The length of the CDR3 is 12 residues. V dropped 5 bases and J dropped 0 bases, with 3 bases sitting between them. DNA of the CDR3: TGTGCCAGCAGCGGAAGCACAGATACGCAGTATTTT. Translating gives CASSGSTDTQYF.

The chain links TRBV18 to TRBJ2-3, with 8 bases aligning to TRBD1. The CDR3 length is 16 residues. The V and J ends lost 0 bases and 3 bases, in that order; junction bases with no gene match: 5. The V gene's germline CDR1 is KGHSH and CDR2 LQKENI. In DNA form, the CDR3 reads TGTGCCAGCTCACCACCGAGCAGGGGGCAAACAGATACGCAGTATTTT. Translating gives CASSPPSRGQTDTQYF.

The chain links TRBV5-6 to TRBJ1-2; D remains unclear. Germline loops: CDR1 SGHDT, CDR2 YYEEEE. This CDR3 is built from 13 residues. The germline V and J ends were trimmed by 4 bases and 3 bases, with 10 bases remaining between them. CDR3 nucleotide sequence: TGTGCCAGCAGCCCGGACGGGGACTATGGCTACACCTTC. Translated, it gives CASSPDGDYGYTF.

This chain connects TRBV10-3 to TRBJ1-1; the D gene is possibly TRBD1 (5 bases). The CDR3 is 17 residues long. The V and J ends lost 2 bases and 1 base respectively, with 17 bases between them. Germline V gene data show CDR1 as ENHRY and CDR2 as SYGVKD. CDR3 DNA: TGTGCCATCAGTGAGCGAACGGGACGGGCGGCGAACACTGAAGCTTTCTTT. Translation: CAISERTGRAANTEAFF.

In this sample, this clone turned up a few times. This chain connects TRBV11-2 to TRBJ2-7; D gene uncertain. This CDR3 spans 12 amino acids. Trimming took off 0 bases at V and 5 bases at J, with 5 bases between the two ends. Per germline, CDR1 SGHAT and CDR2 FQNNGV. CDR3 sequence reads: CASSLDSDEQYF. In DNA, the CDR3 is TGTGCCAGCAGCTTAGACAGTGACGAGCAGTACTTC.

CDR3 in amino acids: CASRPGPNEKLFF. In DNA, the CDR3 is TGTGCCAGCCGGCCGGGCCCCAATGAAAAACTGTTTTTT. This chain joins TRBV28 and TRBJ1-4; D gene ambiguous. V was cut by 8 bases and J by 5 bases, with 12 bases left in between. The CDR3 covers 13 residues. Per the germline V gene, CDR1 is MDHEN and CDR2 is SYDVKM.

J is TRBJ2-7 and V is TRBV11-2, with 8 positions matching TRBD2. Germline CDR1 reads SGHAT; CDR2 reads FQNNGV. CDR3 length: 15 residues. The V and J ends lost 6 bases and 4 bases, in that order; junction bases with no gene match: 11. CDR3 loop: CASSRDSGTVYEQYF. The CDR3 DNA sequence: TGTGCCAGCAGTCGGGATAGCGGGACCGTTTACGAGCAGTACTTC.

The chain carries TRBV27 and TRBJ2-2; 13 nucleotides align to TRBD2. The J segment lost 5 bases and the V segment lost 6 bases, leaving 3 bases of the junction unmatched. Germline V gene lookup returns CDR1 MNHEY and CDR2 SMNVEV (reference sequence). The CDR3 spans 15 residues. DNA of the CDR3: TGTGCCAGCAGCCCGGGACTAGCGGGGACCGGGGAGCTGTTTTTT. Protein: CASSPGLAGTGELFF.

This clone showed up just once. V gene TRBV6-6 combines with J gene TRBJ2-6; 7 bases are shared with TRBD1. The junction had 5 bases not matched to a gene; V was cut back by 6 bases and J by 3 bases. Per the germline V gene, CDR1 is MNHNY and CDR2 is SVGAGI (reference sequence). This CDR3 comprises 15 residues. The CDR3 DNA sequence: TGTGCCAGCAGACAGGGGTCGGGTGGGGCCAACGTCCTGACTTTC. This encodes CASRQGSGGANVLTF.

The chain couples TRBV5-1 to TRBJ2-7; no firm D call. The V gene's germline CDR1 is SGHRS and CDR2 YFSETQ. Trimming took 1 base from V and 2 from J, leaving 13 bases between them. The CDR3 covers 15 residues. DNA of the CDR3: TGCGCCAGCAGCTTGATAGATAGTCAAGCCTACGAGCAGTACTTC. Protein sequence: CASSLIDSQAYEQYF. Together with reference TRBV5-1 and TRBJ2-7, the CDR3 gives the full variable domain: KAGVTQTPRYLIKTRGQQVTLSCSPISGHRSVSWYQQTPGQGLQFLFEYFSETQRNKGNFPGRFSGRQFSNSRSEMNVSTLELGDSALYLCASSLIDSQAYEQYFGPGTRLTVT.

The chain couples TRBV5-1 to TRBJ2-3; 7 nucleotides align to TRBD2. Trimming cost V 2 bases and J 0 bases; bases outside gene matches: 3. Germline lookup yields CDR1 SGHRS and CDR2 YFSETQ. The CDR3 consists of 15 residues. The CDR3 DNA reads as TGCGCCAGCAGCTTAGCTAGCGGTAGCACAGATACGCAGTATTTT. Protein sequence: CASSLASGSTDTQYF.

The chain links TRBV6-6 to TRBJ2-2; D remains ambiguous. Germline V gene sequence: CDR1 MNHNY, CDR2 SVGAGI (reference sequence). This CDR3 has 15 amino acids. V lost 0 bases to trimming and J lost 3 bases, with 8 bases between them. The CDR3 loop is CASSYSVVHTGELFF. The CDR3 DNA reads as TGTGCCAGCAGTTACTCGGTCGTGCACACCGGGGAGCTGTTTTTT.

The chain employs TRBV6-5 and TRBJ1-1; unclear D gene. Germline loops: CDR1 MNHEY, CDR2 SVGAGI. This CDR3 spans 14 amino acids. V was pared by 2 bases and J by 3 bases, with 10 bases between. CDR3 amino acids: CASSYGIRDTEAFF. As DNA, the CDR3 is TGTGCCAGCAGTTACGGGATCCGTGACACTGAAGCTTTCTTT.

The chain carries TRBV7-9 and TRBJ2-7, with D possibly TRBD2 on 6 matching bases. Germline CDR1 is SEHNR and CDR2 is FQNEAQ (reference sequence). The ends were cut back, 5 bases at V and 1 base at J, with 15 bases in the middle. The CDR3 is made up of 15 amino acids. CDR3 bases: TGTGCCAGCAGCCCCCGGGCCAGCGGGTCCTACGAGCAGTACTTC. Translating it yields CASSPRASGSYEQYF.

The chain employs TRBV19 and TRBJ2-3; TRBD2 matches at 13 bases. The CDR3 length is 17 residues. V trimming: 4 bases; J trimming: 2 bases; junction bases outside the gene matches: 6. Per germline, CDR1 LNHDA and CDR2 SQIVND (reference sequence). CDR3 region: CASSTRTSGGYTDTQYF. The CDR3 DNA is TGTGCCAGTAGTACAAGGACTAGCGGGGGCTACACAGATACGCAGTATTTT.